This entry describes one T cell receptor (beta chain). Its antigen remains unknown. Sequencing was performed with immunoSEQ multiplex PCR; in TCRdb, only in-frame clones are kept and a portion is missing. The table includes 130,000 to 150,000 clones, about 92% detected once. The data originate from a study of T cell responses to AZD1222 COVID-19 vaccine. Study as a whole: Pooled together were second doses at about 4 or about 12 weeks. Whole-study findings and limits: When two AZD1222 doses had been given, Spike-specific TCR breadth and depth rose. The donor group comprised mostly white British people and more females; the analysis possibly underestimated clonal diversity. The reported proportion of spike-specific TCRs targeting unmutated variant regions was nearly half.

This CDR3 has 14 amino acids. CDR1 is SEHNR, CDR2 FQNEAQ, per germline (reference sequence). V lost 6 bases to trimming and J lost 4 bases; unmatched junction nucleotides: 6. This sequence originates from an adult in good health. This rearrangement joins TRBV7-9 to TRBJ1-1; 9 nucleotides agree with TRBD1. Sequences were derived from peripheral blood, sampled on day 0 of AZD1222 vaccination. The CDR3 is CASRRGQGGTEAFF. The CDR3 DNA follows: TGTGCCAGCAGGCGGGGACAGGGAGGCACTGAAGCTTTCTTT.